The 30 T cell receptor beta chains below all came from one sample that was sequenced in a study of blood T cell repertoires in COVID-19. The repertoire was sequenced with immunoSEQ multiplex PCR; TCRdb's copy has only in-frame clones and lacks some. The sample includes some 300,000 clones, 75% to 90% of them seen just once. Material: peripheral blood. The receptors come from a woman in her sixties or seventies with COVID-19, enrolled during active disease.

In DNA form, the CDR3 reads TGTGCCAGCAGCCAAGGGGCTAGCGGGGGCTTAGATACGCAGTATTTT. Residues: CASSQGASGGLDTQYF. This rearrangement joins TRBV3-1 (or the pseudogene TRBV3-2) to TRBJ2-3, with 10 positions matching TRBD2. The CDR3 extends over 16 amino acids. The germline V gene has CDR1 LGHDT and CDR2 YNNKEL (reference sequence). V shed 1 base, J shed 5 bases, and the junction held 6 bases outside the gene matches.

The chain carries TRBV7-9 and TRBJ2-3, with 10 bases identical to TRBD2. The CDR3 loop spans 15 amino acids. The V segment lost 3 bases and the J segment 4 bases; nucleotides outside the gene matches: 4. The germline V gene encodes CDR1 SEHNR and CDR2 FQNEAQ (reference sequence). This CDR3 is CASSFQRGGSDTQYF. Written as DNA, the CDR3 is TGTGCCAGCAGCTTCCAGCGGGGGGGCTCAGATACGCAGTATTTT.

The chain is built from TRBV28 and TRBJ2-2; 7 bases are shared with TRBD1. The V and J ends lost 5 bases and 10 bases, in that order; junction bases with no gene match: 4. Germline-derived CDR1 and CDR2 are MDHEN and SYDVKM. There are 12 residues in the CDR3. CDR3 in DNA: TGTGCCAGCAGTCGGACAGGAGAGGAGCTGTTTTTT. It encodes CASSRTGEELFF.

This clone showed up many times. CDR3 residues: CASSPSSGSGGYTF. DNA of the CDR3: TGTGCCAGCAGCCCGAGTTCAGGGTCTGGGGGCTACACCTTC. The V and J genes are TRBV11-2 and TRBJ1-2; D is perhaps TRBD1 (5 bases). Germline CDR1 reads SGHAT; CDR2 reads FQNNGV. The CDR3 has 14 amino acids. The germline V and J ends were trimmed by 5 bases and 8 bases, with 18 bases remaining between them.

V is TRBV10-3 and J is TRBJ1-1, with a possible D match to TRBD1 (6 bases). Germline CDR1 is ENHRY and CDR2 is SYGVKD. Trimming removed 0 bases at V and 4 bases at J, with 12 bases between. The CDR3 loop spans 15 amino acids. CDR3: CAISESWGQGTEAFF. CDR3 DNA: TGTGCCATCAGTGAGTCGTGGGGGCAAGGCACTGAAGCTTTCTTT.

Of note for this clone: Other DNA sequences in this sample translate to the same CDR3. The J gene is TRBJ2-3, the V gene TRBV2; 10 bases agree with TRBD1. With 8 bases clipped from V and 1 base from J, the junction kept 3 bases outside the gene matches. CDR3 length equals 14 residues. Germline CDR1 and CDR2: SNHLY and FYNNEI. This chain's CDR3 is CASSGTGGTDTQYF. DNA for the CDR3: TGTGCCAGCTCGGGGACAGGGGGCACAGATACGCAGTATTTT.

This clone was found a few times. The J gene is TRBJ2-3, the V gene TRBV28, with a weak D call TRBD2 (5 bases). The CDR3 covers 14 residues. The germline V gene encodes CDR1 MDHEN and CDR2 SYDVKM. The V gene lost 8 bases and the J gene lost 0 bases, with 12 bases spanning the gap. DNA for the CDR3: TGTGCCAGCCGTTCCCGCGGGAGCACAGATACGCAGTATTTT. Amino acid sequence: CASRSRGSTDTQYF.

The chain combines TRBV9 with TRBJ2-3; 9 bases match TRBD2. Germline V gene lookup returns CDR1 SGDLS and CDR2 YYNGEE. Trimming cost V 0 bases and J 4 bases; bases outside gene matches: 3. The length of the CDR3 is 15 residues. CDR3 protein: CASSVGAGGPDTQYF. CDR3 coding DNA: TGTGCCAGCAGCGTAGGAGCGGGGGGACCAGATACGCAGTATTTT.

This clone was observed a handful of times. This sequence joins TRBV18 and TRBJ1-2; D unclear. The germline CDR1 and CDR2 sequences are KGHSH and LQKENI. The CDR3 covers 14 residues. V was cut by 0 bases and J by 7 bases, with 12 bases left in between. DNA for the CDR3: TGTGCCAGCTCACCACCTTCAGGCCTGTTTGGCTACACCTTC. It codes for CASSPPSGLFGYTF.

The CDR3 DNA sequence: TGTGCCAGCCGCAAGGACAGGGATAATTCACCCCTCCACTTT. This gives the protein CASRKDRDNSPLHF. V and J are TRBV27 and TRBJ1-6, with 8 bases that match TRBD1. The CDR3 covers 14 residues. Unmatched junction bases numbered 5, after V lost 8 bases and J lost 5 bases. CDR1 MNHEY and CDR2 SMNVEV come from the germline V gene (reference sequence).

This sequence joins TRBV2 and TRBJ2-7, with D perhaps matching TRBD1 (5 bases). This CDR3 has 14 residues. The germline gives CDR1 SNHLY, CDR2 FYNNEI. V was pared by 4 bases and J by 3 bases, with 13 bases between. The CDR3 loop is CASSVDSGNYEQYF. The CDR3 bases are TGTGCCAGCAGTGTGGATTCAGGGAACTACGAGCAGTACTTC.

The CDR3 DNA reads as TGTGCCAGCAGTCAAGCCTATACGCAGTATTTT. It codes for CASSQAYTQYF. This chain uses TRBV12-3 or TRBV12-4 with TRBJ2-3; D gene ambiguous. The CDR3 extends over 11 amino acids. Trimming took 5 bases from V and 7 from J, leaving 7 bases between them.

This chain joins TRBV19 and TRBJ2-7, with 8 bases matching TRBD1. Germline CDR1 is LNHDA and CDR2 is SQIVND (reference sequence). The CDR3 is 14 residues long. The V gene end was trimmed by 9 bases and the J gene end by 5 bases; junction bases not matched to a gene: 12. The CDR3: CASKSGRGLDEQYF. The CDR3 DNA reads as TGTGCCAGCAAAAGCGGCAGGGGGCTCGACGAGCAGTACTTC.

The chain is built from TRBV18 and TRBJ2-4; D is possibly TRBD1 (6 bases). The CDR3 spans 16 residues. CDR1 and CDR2 from the germline V gene are KGHSH and LQKENI. The V and J ends lost 3 bases and 3 bases respectively, with 15 bases between them. The chain's CDR3 is CASSPQGIGGKNIQYF. The CDR3, as DNA: TGTGCCAGCTCACCGCAGGGGATCGGAGGCAAAAACATTCAGTACTTC.

Concerning this clone: The identical CDR3 is also encoded by other nucleotide sequences in the sample. This chain links TRBV24-1 with TRBJ2-1; 12 nucleotides line up with TRBD1. The CDR3 is made up of 15 amino acids. From germline, CDR1 is KGHDR and CDR2 SFDVKD. V lost 10 bases and J lost 4; bases outside the gene matches: 7. The CDR3 protein is CATRPGQGAYNEQFF. In DNA, the CDR3 is TGTGCCACTCGTCCGGGACAGGGGGCTTACAATGAGCAGTTCTTC.

This chain joins TRBV13 and TRBJ2-1, with 8 nucleotides matching TRBD1. CDR3 length: 15 amino acids. The germline gives CDR1 PRHDT, CDR2 FYEKMQ (reference sequence). The V gene end was trimmed by 0 bases and the J gene end by 8 bases; junction bases not matched to a gene: 6. CDR3 protein: CASSLGGQGLDEQFF. DNA for the CDR3: TGTGCCAGCAGCTTAGGCGGACAGGGACTCGATGAGCAGTTCTTC.

The J gene is TRBJ2-2, the V gene TRBV5-4, with a tentative D call TRBD2 (6 bases). The V gene's germline CDR1 is SGHNT and CDR2 YYREEE (reference sequence). This CDR3 is built from 15 residues. V lost 4 bases and J 7 bases, leaving 17 bases between the germline ends. The CDR3 sequence: CASSTRLDSVGELFF. The CDR3 region has the DNA TGTGCCAGCAGCACCCGACTAGATTCGGTCGGGGAGCTGTTTTTT.

The rearrangement joins TRBV11-3 to TRBJ1-1; a weak D match, TRBD1 (5 bases). The CDR3 runs 14 residues. V was cut by 1 base and J by 4 bases, with 10 bases left in between. Germline V gives CDR1 SGHNT, CDR2 YENEEA. This CDR3 is CASSLAGGGTEAFF. CDR3 nucleotides: TGTGCCAGCAGCTTAGCGGGGGGTGGCACTGAAGCTTTCTTT.

J is TRBJ1-3 and V is TRBV7-2; 9 bases agree with TRBD1. Germline values: CDR1 SGHTA, CDR2 FQGNSA. J lost 4 bases, V lost 5 bases, and 15 bases had no gene match. CDR3 length: 18 amino acids. DNA for the CDR3: TGTGCCAGCAGCCTAAGCCCGAGGGACAGGGTGGCCGGAAACACCATATATTTT. Its translation is CASSLSPRDRVAGNTIYF.

CDR3 loop: CASSRGRRNTEAFF. The CDR3 DNA follows: TGTGCCAGCAGCAGGGGGCGCAGGAACACTGAAGCTTTCTTT. The chain recombines TRBV6-4 with TRBJ1-1; 8 bases fit TRBD1. Germline loops: CDR1 MRHNA, CDR2 SNTAGT. With 6 bases clipped from V and 1 base from J, the junction kept 4 bases outside the gene matches. The CDR3 runs to 14 residues.

The table lists this clone with a count of one. The chain uses TRBV7-2 and TRBJ1-1; 8 positions agree with TRBD1. Trimming at V came to 6 bases and at J to 5 bases, leaving 8 bases not matched to a gene. The CDR3 contains 14 residues. Germline V gene sequence: CDR1 SGHTA, CDR2 FQGNSA. The CDR3 reads CASSPGTGWTEAFF. DNA of the CDR3: TGTGCCAGCAGTCCCGGGACAGGTTGGACTGAAGCTTTCTTT.

This clone was detected only once. The V gene is TRBV18, the J gene TRBJ2-5, with 7 positions matching TRBD1. Germline assignment: CDR1 KGHSH and CDR2 LQKENI. The CDR3 has 12 residues. Trimming at V came to 8 bases and at J to 5 bases, leaving 5 bases not matched to a gene. The CDR3 loop reads CASTLQGETQYF. The CDR3 region has the DNA TGTGCCAGCACCCTACAGGGGGAGACCCAGTACTTC.

The chain recombines TRBV5-8 with TRBJ2-7; no firm D call. Trimming took 3 bases from V and 7 from J, leaving 8 bases between them. Germline loops: CDR1 SGHTS, CDR2 YDEGEE. The CDR3 has 11 residues. CDR3 coding DNA: TGTGCCAGCAGCTGGGCCTGGGAGCAGTACTTC. This encodes CASSWAWEQYF. Filled out from reference TRBV5-8 and TRBJ2-7, the complete variable domain reads EAGVTQSPTHLIKTRGQQATLRCSPISGHTSVYWYQQALGLGLQFLLWYDEGEERNRGNFPPRFSGRQFPNYSSELNVNALELEDSALYLCASSWAWEQYFGPGTRLTVT.

The genes are TRBV2 and TRBJ1-2, with no clear D. Deletions cut 7 bases from V and 2 bases from J, with 11 bases between. The CDR3 is 13 amino acids. Germline V lookup: CDR1 SNHLY, CDR2 FYNNEI. CDR3 amino acids: CASTAMGNYGYTF. In nucleotides, the CDR3 is TGTGCCAGCACCGCGATGGGCAACTATGGCTACACCTTC.

The rearrangement links TRBV11-2 to TRBJ2-4; 9 nucleotides agree with TRBD2. CDR1 and CDR2 from the germline V gene are SGHAT and FQNNGV. The CDR3 is made up of 16 amino acids. Germline trimming cut 6 bases from V and 6 bases from J; bases unmatched to any gene: 12. DNA of the CDR3: TGTGCCAGCAGTTTCCGGAAGCGGGGGGCCGGAAACATTCAGTACTTC. This encodes CASSFRKRGAGNIQYF.

This clone was detected only once. CDR3 protein: CASSLDPGNIQYF. DNA for the CDR3: TGCGCCAGCAGCTTGGATCCAGGAAACATTCAGTACTTC. The chain employs TRBV5-1 and TRBJ2-4; no clear D gene. Between the trimmed V and J ends, which lost 0 bases and 6 bases, there was a span of 7 bases. CDR3 length equals 13 residues. Germline V lookup: CDR1 SGHRS, CDR2 YFSETQ.

V usage is TRBV28 and J usage is TRBJ1-2; 9 nucleotides line up with TRBD1. The length of the CDR3 is 14 residues. Germline lookup yields CDR1 MDHEN and CDR2 SYDVKM. Germline trimming cut 5 bases from V and 2 bases from J; bases unmatched to any gene: 3. CDR3 coding DNA: TGTGCCAGCAGTCAAGGACAGGGGAACTATGGCTACACCTTC. The encoded protein is CASSQGQGNYGYTF.

The chain employs TRBV20-1 and TRBJ2-5; 12 nucleotides align to TRBD2. CDR3 length equals 16 residues. The germline V gene has CDR1 DFQATT and CDR2 SNEGSKA (reference sequence). V shed 3 bases, J shed 5 bases, and the junction held 10 bases outside the gene matches. The CDR3 here is CSASGASGGARETQYF. The CDR3 nucleotides read TGCAGTGCTAGTGGGGCTAGCGGGGGGGCGAGGGAGACCCAGTACTTC.

The CDR3 region has the DNA TGTGCCTGGAGTGTTGAGGACCCCGGGACTAGCGGCTTAGAAGAGACCCAGTACTTC. This translates into CAWSVEDPGTSGLEETQYF. The rearrangement joins TRBV30 to TRBJ2-5; TRBD2 aligns across 11 bases. Trimming removed 0 bases from V and 3 bases from J; junction bases left unmatched: 15. The CDR3 totals 19 residues. Germline V gene lookup returns CDR1 GTSNPN and CDR2 SVGIG (reference sequence).

This chain connects TRBV6-6 to TRBJ2-3; TRBD2 agrees at 12 bases. Per germline, CDR1 MNHNY and CDR2 SVGAGI (reference sequence). The CDR3 sequence is 16 residues long. Germline trimming cut 6 bases from V and 6 bases from J; bases unmatched to any gene: 10. CDR3 in amino acids: CASRTSGGLASDTQYF. The DNA of the CDR3 is TGTGCCAGCAGGACTAGCGGGGGTTTAGCATCGGATACGCAGTATTTT.